These T cell receptor beta chains were read from a single sample in a study of metastatic and nonmetastatic thyroid tumors. MiXCR reprocessed the PCR reads for TCRdb. The sample holds about 40,000 clones, about an eighth seen once. Specimen: blood. The receptors shown here come from a female donor with papillary thyroid cancer or a benign thyroid nodule (not recorded which). Some clones in this sample may be carry-over from other donors' samples. The CDR3 runs from the conserved cysteine through the conserved F or W. D genes are given only for firm matches. A clone size is listed for some rows: how often the clone was seen (once, few, many), or a class if it is expanded.

D gene | clone size | J gene | V gene | CDR3 protein | CDR3 DNA
. | many | TRBJ2-4 | TRBV6-6 | CASSYSKRVAKNIQYF | TGTGCCAGCAGTTACTCTAAACGGGTAGCCAAAAACATTCAGTACTTC
TRBD1 | . | TRBJ1-1 | TRBV12-3/TRBV12-4 | CDSRRTGFDTKAFF | TGTGACAGCAGACGGACAGGCTTTGACACTAAAGCTTTCTTT
. | many | TRBJ2-1 | TRBV29-1 | CSVEEARAHNEQFF | TGCAGCGTTGAAGAGGCCAGGGCCCACAATGAGCAGTTCTTC
TRBD1 | many | TRBJ1-1 | TRBV20-1 | CSATTGGDTEAFF | TGCAGTGCCACGACAGGGGGGGACACTGAAGCTTTCTTT
TRBD1 | . | TRBJ1-2 | TRBV2 | CASSRDSFNYGYTF | TGTGCCAGCAGTCGGGACAGCTTTAACTATGGCTACACCTTC
. | many | TRBJ1-3 | TRBV9 | CASSGTWGAGNTIYF | TGTGCCAGCAGCGGAACTTGGGGAGCTGGAAACACCATATATTTT
. | many | TRBJ2-1 | TRBV12-3/TRBV12-4 | CASSFSSGYNEQFF | TGTGCCAGCAGTTTCAGCTCAGGCTACAATGAGCAGTTCTTC
TRBD1 | many | TRBJ1-3 | TRBV2 | CASTEGTVGNTIYF | TGTGCCAGCACCGAAGGGACAGTTGGAAACACCATATATTTT
. | many | TRBJ2-1 | TRBV20-1 | CSAPTGSYNEQFF | TGCAGTGCCCCGACTGGGAGTTACAATGAGCAGTTCTTC
. | many | TRBJ2-3 | TRBV7-2 | CASSPRATDTQYF | TGTGCCAGCAGCCCCCGGGCTACAGATACGCAGTATTTT
. | many | TRBJ2-7 | TRBV29-1 | CSAGGAGGSYEQYF | TGCAGCGCCGGAGGGGCAGGGGGCTCCTACGAGCAGTACTTC
TRBD1 | many | TRBJ1-5 | TRBV5-1 | CASSQGGGQPQHF | TGCGCCAGCAGTCAGGGGGGTGGTCAGCCCCAGCATTTT
. | many | TRBJ2-7 | TRBV6-1 | CASSEWATSYEQYF | TGTGCCAGCAGTGAATGGGCAACCTCCTACGAGCAGTACTTC
TRBD2 | many | TRBJ2-1 | TRBV7-7 | CASSLGTSNEQFF | TGTGCTAGCAGCTTAGGGACTAGCAATGAGCAGTTCTTC
. | many | TRBJ2-6 | TRBV5-1 | CASNEGGVGANVLTF | TGCGCCAGCAACGAGGGGGGGGTCGGGGCCAACGTCCTGACTTTC
TRBD2 | many | TRBJ2-3 | TRBV6-4 | CASLSYTTGGRFSTDTQYF | TGTGCCAGCTTGAGTTACACGACGGGAGGACGATTTAGCACAGATACGCAGTATTTT
. | many | TRBJ2-3 | TRBV18 | CASSEEYTQYF | TGTGCCAGCTCAGAGGAGTATACGCAGTATTTT
. | once | TRBJ2-1 | TRBV5-4 | CSGNPWGMRDNEQFF | TGTTCCGGCAACCCGTGGGGCATGCGGGACAATGAGCAGTTCTTC
. | . | TRBJ2-1 | TRBV12-3/TRBV12-4 | CASSFIAGYYNEQFF | TGTGCCAGCAGTTTTATCGCGGGTTACTACAATGAGCAGTTCTTC
. | many | TRBJ2-3 | TRBV6-1 | CASSVSTGSTDTQYF | TGTGCCAGCAGTGTTAGCACAGGAAGCACAGATACGCAGTATTTT
. | . | TRBJ2-1 | TRBV11-2 | CASRFLRGGEQFF | TGTGCCAGCAGGTTCCTGAGGGGCGGCGAGCAGTTCTTC
TRBD2 | many | TRBJ2-1 | TRBV7-2 | CASSSPTSETYYNEQFF | TGTGCCAGCAGCTCCCCGACTAGCGAGACCTATTACAATGAGCAGTTCTTC
. | many | TRBJ1-1 | TRBV5-1 | CASSLDGRNTEAFF | TGCGCCAGCAGCTTGGACGGTAGGAACACTGAAGCTTTCTTT
TRBD2 | many | TRBJ2-1 | TRBV2 | CASSRVAGVNEQFF | TGTGCCAGCAGTAGGGTAGCGGGAGTCAATGAGCAGTTCTTC
. | . | TRBJ1-5 | TRBV3-1 | CASSQETGPQHF | TGTGCCAGCAGCCAAGAGACAGGGCCCCAGCATTTT
. | many | TRBJ2-1 | TRBV6-4 | CASSAEGVGEQFF | TGTGCCAGCAGTGCGGAGGGAGTGGGTGAGCAGTTCTTC
TRBD2 | medium-sized | TRBJ2-1 | TRBV6-1 | CASSWTSPDYNEQFF | TGTGCCAGCAGTTGGACTAGTCCGGACTACAATGAGCAGTTCTTC
. | many | TRBJ2-2 | TRBV11-2 | CASSLANTGELFF | TGTGCCAGCAGCTTAGCGAACACCGGGGAGCTGTTTTTT
. | many | TRBJ1-1 | TRBV18 | CASSETDTNTEAFF | TGTGCCAGCTCAGAAACGGACACGAACACTGAAGCTTTCTTT
. | . | TRBJ2-7 | TRBV20-1 | CSAYSGLSYEQYF | TGCAGTGCTTACTCGGGGCTTTCCTACGAGCAGTACTTC
. | many | TRBJ1-1 | TRBV30 | CAWSVGGLAFF | TGTGCCTGGAGTGTAGGTGGGTTGGCTTTCTTT
. | . | TRBJ1-3 | TRBV16 | CASSQSAAFTDPGNTVYF | TGTGCCAGCAGCCAATCTGCCGCTTTTACGGACCCTGGAAACACCGTATATTTT
TRBD2 | many | TRBJ2-7 | TRBV19 | CASSGSGRVGEQYF | TGTGCCAGTAGTGGGAGCGGGAGAGTGGGAGAGCAGTACTTC
. | many | TRBJ2-3 | TRBV7-9 | CASSSAVNTQYF | TGTGCCAGCAGCTCCGCGGTAAATACGCAGTATTTT
TRBD1 | many | TRBJ1-5 | TRBV5-5 | CASSGRTGEPQHF | TGTGCCAGCAGCGGGCGGACAGGGGAGCCCCAGCATTTT
. | few | TRBJ2-7 | TRBV7-7 | CAIGNVYEQYF | TGTGCTATCGGGAACGTCTACGAGCAGTACTTC
. | many | TRBJ2-7 | TRBV5-1 | CASSFAQGQEQYF | TGCGCCAGCAGCTTTGCCCAGGGCCAAGAGCAGTACTTC
TRBD1 | . | TRBJ2-1 | TRBV11-2 | CASSLFLGDSPNNEQFF | TGTGCCAGCAGCTTATTTCTAGGGGACAGCCCCAACAATGAGCAGTTCTTC
. | many | TRBJ1-6 | TRBV5-1 | CASSARSSGSGNSPLHF | TGCGCCAGCAGCGCAAGATCGTCGGGGTCTGGTAATTCACCCCTCCACTTT